This T cell receptor (beta chain) derives from a study of shared clonotypes between healthy human individuals. Terminally differentiated effector memory CD45RA+ cells were left out of the naive CD8 fraction, which was CD45RO-negative and positively selected for CCR7. Concerning this clone: Its antigen is not identified.

Deep-level assay runs were performed. Several immunoSEQ plates received, in even portions, the genomic DNA of each subset. The protocol was immunoSEQ multiplex PCR, while the TCRdb copy is restricted to in-frame clones and leaves out a portion. The table has hundreds of thousands of clones, approximately 95% seen once. Findings and limits, study-wide: As a rule, naive subsets had a larger estimated richness than memory subsets.

This clonotype was obtained from a woman between 25 and 40 years old in good health. Specimen: naive CD8+ T cells sorted from blood.

In nucleotides, the CDR3 is TGTGCCAGCAGCTTGGGGGGGGCAGGCACTGAAGCTTTCTTT. It specifies CASSLGGAGTEAFF. This sequence joins TRBV5-8 and TRBJ1-1; D may be TRBD1 (6 bases). This CDR3 is 14 amino acids long. Between the trimmed V and J ends, which lost 0 bases and 4 bases, there was a span of 10 bases. The germline V gene encodes CDR1 SGHTS and CDR2 YDEGEE.